The 17 T cell receptor beta chains below come from one sample, sequenced in a study of blood T cells in healthy people across ages. Then a second PCR, running about 6 to 11 cycles, was carried out with a sample-barcoded 5' primer and a J-beta primer mix. TCRdb re-analysed the 5' RACE reads in MiXCR, keeping a single row per CDR3 protein. The data hold about 800,000 distinct CDR3 sequences, with roughly 60% observed a single time. The sample was blood. The source of these receptors is a man aged 30 to 45 in good health.

The CDR3 sequence: CASSVGGTNSYEQYF. The CDR3 nucleotides are TGTGCCAGCAGCGTAGGAGGGACGAACTCCTACGAGCAGTACTTC. The rearrangement links TRBV9 to TRBJ2-7, with D perhaps being TRBD1 or TRBD2 (5 bases each). V lost 0 bases, J lost 0 bases, and 10 bases lay in between. Germline-derived CDR1 and CDR2 are SGDLS and YYNGEE. There are 15 residues in the CDR3.

This chain connects TRBV5-1 to TRBJ2-2; TRBD1 aligns across 9 bases. V shed 3 bases, J shed 3 bases, and the junction held 3 bases outside the gene matches. Germline lookup yields CDR1 SGHRS and CDR2 YFSETQ. The CDR3 is 15 amino acids. The CDR3 spells CASSSWDRDTGELFF. CDR3 nucleotides: TGCGCCAGCAGCTCATGGGACAGGGACACCGGGGAGCTGTTTTTT.

The V gene is TRBV3-1, the J gene TRBJ2-2, with D hard to call. The V gene lost 4 bases and the J gene lost 0 bases, with 12 bases spanning the gap. CDR1 and CDR2 from the germline V gene are LGHDT and YNNKEL (reference sequence). The length of the CDR3 is 16 residues. The CDR3 DNA reads as TGTGCCAGCAGCCCGTACAAAGGCGCGAACACCGGGGAGCTGTTTTTT. It yields the protein CASSPYKGANTGELFF.

This sequence joins TRBV9 and TRBJ2-5, with D perhaps TRBD2 (5 bases). The J call could be wrong; TRBJ2-7 is a better fit for the DNA end. The germline V gene has CDR1 SGDLS and CDR2 YYNGEE. The CDR3 has 14 amino acids. CDR3 sequence reads: CASSVWSSSDEQYF. CDR3 sequence (DNA): TGTGCCAGCAGCGTTTGGTCTAGTAGCGACGAGCAGTACTTC.

The CDR3 region has the DNA TGCAGTGCGATACGAGCCCTAGATACGCAGTATTTT. Its translation is CSAIRALDTQYF. The chain has TRBV20-1 and TRBJ2-3; D is uncertain. The V end was cut by 6 bases, the J end by 5 bases, with 12 bases between. Germline CDR1 DFQATT, CDR2 SNEGSKA (reference sequence). This CDR3 is built from 12 residues.

The chain is built from TRBV3-1 and TRBJ1-1; D is perhaps TRBD1 (6 bases). There are 15 residues in the CDR3. The ends were cut back, 5 bases at V and 5 bases at J, with 18 bases in the middle. Germline V lookup: CDR1 LGHDT, CDR2 YNNKEL (reference sequence). CDR3 amino acids: CASSYDNRAGTEAFF. The DNA for the CDR3 is TGTGCCAGCAGCTATGACAACAGGGCAGGAACTGAAGCTTTCTTT.

This clonotype was counted once. The chain employs TRBV7-8 and TRBJ2-3; 10 bases map to TRBD1. CDR3 size: 15 residues. V was clipped by 3 bases and J by 6 bases; unmatched bases: 6. Germline V gives CDR1 SGHVS, CDR2 FQNEAQ. CDR3 region: CASSFGTGAGDTQYF. CDR3 coding DNA: TGTGCCAGCAGCTTCGGGACAGGGGCGGGGGATACGCAGTATTTT.

This clonotype showed up just a few times. V usage is TRBV11-2 and J usage is TRBJ2-2; possible D gene TRBD1, 5 bases. Germline lookup yields CDR1 SGHAT and CDR2 FQNNGV. V lost 0 bases, J lost 7 bases, and 12 bases lay in between. The CDR3 spans 15 residues. CDR3 in DNA: TGTGCCAGCAGCTTAGATGAAGGGGCTAGCGGGGAGCTGTTTTTT. Amino acids: CASSLDEGASGELFF.

In DNA, the CDR3 is TGCAGTGCCAACACCAGGAAGACCAAAAACATTCAGTACTTC. It encodes CSANTRKTKNIQYF. This chain connects TRBV20-1 to TRBJ2-4; D remains unclear. Germline V lookup: CDR1 DFQATT, CDR2 SNEGSKA (reference sequence). The ends were cut back, 6 bases at V and 2 bases at J, with 14 bases in the middle. The CDR3 loop spans 14 amino acids.

The gene calls are TRBV20-1 and TRBJ1-2; D is undetermined. V was trimmed by 3 bases and J by 0 bases, leaving 8 bases between them. Looked up from germline, CDR1 is DFQATT and CDR2 is SNEGSKA (reference sequence). This CDR3 has 13 amino acids. CDR3: CSARSVSNYGYTF. CDR3 DNA sequence: TGCAGTGCTAGGTCCGTCTCTAACTATGGCTACACCTTC.

The chain uses TRBV29-1 and TRBJ2-7, with 7 bases lining up with TRBD1. The germline CDR1 and CDR2 sequences are SQVTM and ANQGSEA. With V trimmed by 4 bases and J by 3 bases, 6 bases remained unmatched. CDR3 length equals 13 residues. Written as DNA, the CDR3 is TGCAGCGTTGTGCCTCAGGGGGACTACGAGCAGTACTTC. This translates into CSVVPQGDYEQYF.

This clonotype was found a few times. V gene TRBV19 combines with J gene TRBJ2-3; D is undetermined. The V and J ends lost 4 bases and 0 bases respectively, with 8 bases between them. CDR1 and CDR2 (germline): LNHDA, SQIVND (reference sequence). This CDR3 contains 14 residues. The CDR3 region is CASSSDSSTDTQYF. The CDR3 DNA reads TGTGCCAGTAGTAGCGATTCCAGCACAGATACGCAGTATTTT.

There are a few counts of this clonotype. The chain carries TRBV4-1 and TRBJ1-2; 7 positions agree with TRBD1. V gave up 4 bases and J gave up 5 bases; unmatched junction bases: 10. The CDR3 has 15 amino acids. Germline V gene data show CDR1 as MGHRA and CDR2 as YSYEKL. The CDR3: CASSRGDSLLYGYTF. DNA for the CDR3: TGCGCCAGCAGCCGTGGGGACAGCCTGTTATATGGCTACACCTTC.

The V gene is TRBV29-1, the J gene TRBJ2-4, with D perhaps matching TRBD2 (6 bases). The V gene lost 7 bases and the J gene lost 6 bases, with 13 bases spanning the gap. The CDR3 is 12 residues long. Germline V gives CDR1 SQVTM, CDR2 ANQGSEA. The CDR3 region is CSATAGRNIQYF. The CDR3 DNA reads TGCAGCGCAACGGCGGGAAGAAACATTCAGTACTTC.

The chain recombines TRBV7-9 with TRBJ1-2; D ambiguous. Germline CDR1 reads SEHNR; CDR2 reads FQNEAQ (reference sequence). The CDR3 is 14 amino acids. V was cut by 3 bases and J by 3 bases, with 11 bases left in between. The CDR3: CASSLAGWDYGYTF. DNA for the CDR3: TGTGCCAGCAGCTTGGCAGGCTGGGACTATGGCTACACCTTC.

In its sample, this clonotype was seen a few times. V is TRBV20-1 and J is TRBJ2-5, with 10 bases that match TRBD2. The CDR3 loop spans 15 amino acids. Germline values: CDR1 DFQATT, CDR2 SNEGSKA (reference sequence). With V trimmed by 6 bases and J by 11 bases, 18 bases remained unmatched. CDR3 in amino acids: CSASGLADPLGEQYF. CDR3 DNA sequence: TGCAGTGCATCAGGACTAGCGGACCCTCTCGGGGAGCAGTACTTC.

The rearrangement joins TRBV5-1 to TRBJ2-3; tentatively, D is TRBD2 (6 bases). This CDR3 comprises 15 residues. V lost 2 bases and J 4 bases, leaving 14 bases between the germline ends. CDR1 and CDR2 (germline): SGHRS, YFSETQ. This CDR3 reads CASSFTGLGADTQYF. DNA of the CDR3: TGCGCCAGCAGCTTCACGGGACTCGGGGCAGATACGCAGTATTTT.